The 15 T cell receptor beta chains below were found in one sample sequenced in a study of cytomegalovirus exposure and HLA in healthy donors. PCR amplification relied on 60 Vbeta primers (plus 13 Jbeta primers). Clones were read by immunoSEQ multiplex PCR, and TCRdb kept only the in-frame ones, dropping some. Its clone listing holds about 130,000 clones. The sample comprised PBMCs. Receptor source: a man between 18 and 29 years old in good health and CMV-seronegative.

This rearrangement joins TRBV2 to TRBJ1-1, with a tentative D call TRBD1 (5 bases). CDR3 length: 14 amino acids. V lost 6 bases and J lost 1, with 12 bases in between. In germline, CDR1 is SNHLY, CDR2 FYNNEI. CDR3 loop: CASSAGYSNTEAFF. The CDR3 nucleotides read TGTGCCAGCAGCGCAGGGTATTCGAACACTGAAGCTTTCTTT.

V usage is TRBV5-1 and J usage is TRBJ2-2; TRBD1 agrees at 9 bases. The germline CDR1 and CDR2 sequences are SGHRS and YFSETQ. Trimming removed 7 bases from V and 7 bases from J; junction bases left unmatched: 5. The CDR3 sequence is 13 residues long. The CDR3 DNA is TGCGCCAGCTGGGACAGGGTGATCGGGGAGCTGTTTTTT. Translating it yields CASWDRVIGELFF.

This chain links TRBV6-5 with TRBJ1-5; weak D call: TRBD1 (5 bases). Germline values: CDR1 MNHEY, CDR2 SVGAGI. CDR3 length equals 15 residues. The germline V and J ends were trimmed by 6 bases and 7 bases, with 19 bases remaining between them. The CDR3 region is CASSRGGARGQPQHF. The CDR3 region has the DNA TGTGCCAGCAGCAGAGGAGGGGCTAGAGGACAGCCCCAGCATTTT.

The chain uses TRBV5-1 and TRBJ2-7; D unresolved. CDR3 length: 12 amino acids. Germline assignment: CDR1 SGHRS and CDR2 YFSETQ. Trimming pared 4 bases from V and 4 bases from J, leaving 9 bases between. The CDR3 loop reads CASSPSNYEQYF. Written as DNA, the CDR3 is TGCGCCAGCAGCCCATCTAATTACGAGCAGTACTTC.

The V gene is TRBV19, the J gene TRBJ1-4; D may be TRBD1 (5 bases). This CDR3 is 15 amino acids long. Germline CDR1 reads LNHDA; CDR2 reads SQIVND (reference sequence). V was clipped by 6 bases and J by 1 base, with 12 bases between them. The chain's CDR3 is CASSPIGGTNEKLFF. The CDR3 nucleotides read TGTGCCAGTAGCCCCATCGGGGGAACTAATGAAAAACTGTTTTTT.

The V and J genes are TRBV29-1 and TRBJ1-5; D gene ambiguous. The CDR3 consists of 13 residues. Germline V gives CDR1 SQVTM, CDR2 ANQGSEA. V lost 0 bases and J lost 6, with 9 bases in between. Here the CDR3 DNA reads TGCAGCGTTGAAGAGGACTGGGGTCAGCCCCAGCATTTT. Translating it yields CSVEEDWGQPQHF.

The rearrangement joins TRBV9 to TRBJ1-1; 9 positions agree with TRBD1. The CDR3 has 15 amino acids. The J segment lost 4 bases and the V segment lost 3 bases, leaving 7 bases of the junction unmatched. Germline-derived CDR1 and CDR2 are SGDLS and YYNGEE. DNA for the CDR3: TGTGCCAGCAGCGGACTGGGACAGGGTGTCACTGAAGCTTTCTTT. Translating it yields CASSGLGQGVTEAFF.

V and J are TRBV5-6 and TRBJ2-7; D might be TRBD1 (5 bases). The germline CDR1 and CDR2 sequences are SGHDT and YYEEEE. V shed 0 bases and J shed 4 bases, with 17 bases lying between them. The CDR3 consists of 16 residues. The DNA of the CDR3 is TGTGCCAGCAGCTTGGGTGGTACGCAGGGTGGGTACGAGCAGTACTTC. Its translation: CASSLGGTQGGYEQYF.

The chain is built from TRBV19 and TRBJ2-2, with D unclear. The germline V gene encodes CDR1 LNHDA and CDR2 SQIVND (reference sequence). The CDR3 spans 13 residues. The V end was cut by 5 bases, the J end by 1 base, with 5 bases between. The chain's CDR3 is CASSSGNTGELFF. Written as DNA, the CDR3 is TGTGCCAGTAGTTCAGGGAACACCGGGGAGCTGTTTTTT.

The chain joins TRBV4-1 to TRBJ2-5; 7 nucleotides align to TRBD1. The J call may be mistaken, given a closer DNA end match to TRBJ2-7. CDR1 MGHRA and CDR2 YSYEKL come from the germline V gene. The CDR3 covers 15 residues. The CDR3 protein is CASSHPGQFYSEQYF. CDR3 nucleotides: TGCGCCAGCAGCCACCCGGGACAGTTCTATTCCGAGCAGTACTTC.

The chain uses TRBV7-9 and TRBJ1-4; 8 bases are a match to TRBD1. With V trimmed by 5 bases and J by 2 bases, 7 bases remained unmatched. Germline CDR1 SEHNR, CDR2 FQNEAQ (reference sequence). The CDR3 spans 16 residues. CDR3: CASSLPTGGTNEKLFF. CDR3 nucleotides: TGTGCCAGCAGCCTTCCAACAGGGGGGACTAATGAAAAACTGTTTTTT.

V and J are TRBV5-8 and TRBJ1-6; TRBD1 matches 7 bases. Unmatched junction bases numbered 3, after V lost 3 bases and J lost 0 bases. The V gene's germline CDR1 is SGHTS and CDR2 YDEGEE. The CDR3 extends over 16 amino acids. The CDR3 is CASSSGQTSYNSPLHF. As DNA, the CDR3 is TGTGCCAGCAGCTCGGGACAGACCTCCTATAATTCACCCCTCCACTTT.

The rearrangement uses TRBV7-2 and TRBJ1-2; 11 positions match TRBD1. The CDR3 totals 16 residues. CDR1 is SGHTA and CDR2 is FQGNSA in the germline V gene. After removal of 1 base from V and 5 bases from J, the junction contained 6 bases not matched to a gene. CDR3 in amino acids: CASSLGGQGVSYGYTF. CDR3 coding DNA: TGTGCCAGCAGCTTAGGGGGACAGGGGGTTAGTTATGGCTACACCTTC.

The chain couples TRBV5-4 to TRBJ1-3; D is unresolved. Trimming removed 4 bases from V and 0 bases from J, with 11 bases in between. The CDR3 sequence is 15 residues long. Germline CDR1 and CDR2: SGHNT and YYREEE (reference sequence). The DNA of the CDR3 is TGTGCCAGCAGCATCGACCGGAGCTCTGGAAACACCATATATTTT. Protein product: CASSIDRSSGNTIYF.

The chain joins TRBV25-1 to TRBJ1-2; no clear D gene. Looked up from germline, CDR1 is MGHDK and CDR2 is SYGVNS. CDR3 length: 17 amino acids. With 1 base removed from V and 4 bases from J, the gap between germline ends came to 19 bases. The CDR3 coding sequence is TGTGCCAGCAGTGAATCGGGATTTCGGCGACCAGGCTATGGCTACACCTTC. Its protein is CASSESGFRRPGYGYTF.